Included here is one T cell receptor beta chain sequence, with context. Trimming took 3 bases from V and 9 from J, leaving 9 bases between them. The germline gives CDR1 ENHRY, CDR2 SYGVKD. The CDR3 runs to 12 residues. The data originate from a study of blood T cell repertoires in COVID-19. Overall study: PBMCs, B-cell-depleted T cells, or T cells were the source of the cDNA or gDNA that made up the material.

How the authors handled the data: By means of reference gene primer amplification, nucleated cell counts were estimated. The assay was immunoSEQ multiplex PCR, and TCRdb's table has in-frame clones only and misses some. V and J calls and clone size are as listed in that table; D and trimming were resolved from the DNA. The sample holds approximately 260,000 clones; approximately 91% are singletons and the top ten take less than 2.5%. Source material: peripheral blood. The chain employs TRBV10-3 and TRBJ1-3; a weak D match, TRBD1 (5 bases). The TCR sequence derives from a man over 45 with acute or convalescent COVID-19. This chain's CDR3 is CAISDQGSTIYF. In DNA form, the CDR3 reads TGTGCCATCAGTGACCAGGGTTCCACCATATATTTT.